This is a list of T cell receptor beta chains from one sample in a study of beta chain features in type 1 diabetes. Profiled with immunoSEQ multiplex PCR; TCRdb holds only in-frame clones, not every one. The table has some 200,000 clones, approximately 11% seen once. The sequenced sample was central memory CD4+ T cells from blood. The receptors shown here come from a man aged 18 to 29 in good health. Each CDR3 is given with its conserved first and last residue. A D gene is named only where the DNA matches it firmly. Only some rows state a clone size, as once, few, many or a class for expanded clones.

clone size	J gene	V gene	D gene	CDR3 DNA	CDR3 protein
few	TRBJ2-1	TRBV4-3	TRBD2	TGCGCCAGCAGCCAAGGGCCCGGGACTAGCGGGATATACGAGCAGTTCTTC	CASSQGPGTSGIYEQFF
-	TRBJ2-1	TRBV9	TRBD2	TGTGCCAGCAGCGTCCTCAGCGGGAGAAACAATGAGCAGTTCTTC	CASSVLSGRNNEQFF
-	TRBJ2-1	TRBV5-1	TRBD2	TGCGCCAGCAGCTTGGTGGCGGGAGCGTACAATGAGCAGTTCTTC	CASSLVAGAYNEQFF
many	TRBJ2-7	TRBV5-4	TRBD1	TGTGCCAGCAGCTTGGGCAACAGGGGCGATTACGAGCAGTACTTC	CASSLGNRGDYEQYF
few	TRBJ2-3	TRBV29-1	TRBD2	TGCAGCGTTGACACTAGCGGGAGGCGGGGAGATACGCAGTATTTT	CSVDTSGRRGDTQYF
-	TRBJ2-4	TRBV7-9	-	TGTGCCAGCACCCACTATCCCTTAGCCAAAAACATTCAGTACTTC	CASTHYPLAKNIQYF
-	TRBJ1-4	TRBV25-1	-	TGTGCCAGCAGTGAAATTTTGGCAGGAGGTAATGAAAAACTGTTTTTT	CASSEILAGGNEKLFF
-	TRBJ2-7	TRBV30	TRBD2	TGTGCCTGGAGTTTGACTAGCGGGAGAACGGGCCAGTACTTC	CAWSLTSGRTGQYF
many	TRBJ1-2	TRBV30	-	TGTGCCTGGAGGCGGGGGGTCACCATTTCCTATGGCTACACCTTC	CAWRRGVTISYGYTF
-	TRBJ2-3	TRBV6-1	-	TGTGCCAGCAGTGAAGCGGGGCAAAGCACAGATACGCAGTATTTT	CASSEAGQSTDTQYF
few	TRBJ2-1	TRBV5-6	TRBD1	TGTGCCAGCAGCTTCGGGACAGGGGCCTACAATGAGCAGTTCTTC	CASSFGTGAYNEQFF
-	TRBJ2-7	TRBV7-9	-	TGTGCCAGCGGCCGAGCTGGCCCCTACGAGCAGTACTTC	CASGRAGPYEQYF
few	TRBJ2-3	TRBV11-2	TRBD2	TGTGCCAGCAGCTTACTTAGCGGGTGGGACACAGATACGCAGTATTTT	CASSLLSGWDTDTQYF
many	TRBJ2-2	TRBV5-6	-	TGTGCCAGCAGTTTGGATAGGGCCGGGGAGCTGTTTTTT	CASSLDRAGELFF
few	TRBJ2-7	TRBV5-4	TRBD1	TGTGCCAGCAGCCAGGCCGGGACAGGGATCTCCTACGAGCAGTACTTC	CASSQAGTGISYEQYF
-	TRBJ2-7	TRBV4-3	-	TGCGCCAGCAGCCAAGGCTTTGGGGCGGGCCTCTACGAGCAGTACTTC	CASSQGFGAGLYEQYF
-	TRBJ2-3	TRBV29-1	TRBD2	TGCAGCGTTGGGGGGACTAGCGGGCGTACAGATACGCAGTATTTT	CSVGGTSGRTDTQYF
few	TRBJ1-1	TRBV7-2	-	TGTGCCAGCAGCTTCTTAGGTAGCGACACTGAAGCTTTCTTT	CASSFLGSDTEAFF
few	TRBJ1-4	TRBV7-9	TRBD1	TGTGCCAGCAGCGTCGGACAGGGGACTGAAAAACTGTTTTTT	CASSVGQGTEKLFF
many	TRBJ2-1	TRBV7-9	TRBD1	TGTGCCAGCAGCTCCTTAGGGGGCCATGAGCAGTTCTTC	CASSSLGGHEQFF
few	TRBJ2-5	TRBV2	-	TGTGCCAGCATCGAAGGGGGGTCGAGTTTCGAGACCCAGTACTTC	CASIEGGSSFETQYF
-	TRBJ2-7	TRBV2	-	TGTGCCAGCATTAAGGGGACCCCGCGGGGAGAGCAGTACTTC	CASIKGTPRGEQYF
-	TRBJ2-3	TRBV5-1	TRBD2	TGCGCCAGCAGCTTGGAAACTAGCGGGGACACAGATACGCAGTATTTT	CASSLETSGDTDTQYF
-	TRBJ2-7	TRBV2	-	TGTGCCAGCAGTGAACAGGGAAGCTCCTACGAGCAGTACTTC	CASSEQGSSYEQYF
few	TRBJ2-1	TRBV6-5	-	TGTGCCAGCAAGCTAGCGCTGGCCTACAATGAGCAGTTCTTC	CASKLALAYNEQFF
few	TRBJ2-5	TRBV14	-	TGTGCCAGCAGCCCTACCCGGCGGGGAGAGACCCAGTACTTC	CASSPTRRGETQYF
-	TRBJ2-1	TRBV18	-	TGTGCCAGCTCACCACTGGGGATAGGGAGCTCCTACAATGAGCAGTTCTTC	CASSPLGIGSSYNEQFF
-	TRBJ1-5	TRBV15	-	TGTGCCACCAGCAGAGGACAGAAAGGCAATCAGCCCCAGCATTTT	CATSRGQKGNQPQHF
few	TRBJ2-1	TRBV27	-	TGTGCCAGCAGTTTTTCGGACCTAAACTTCAACAATGAGCAGTTCTTC	CASSFSDLNFNNEQFF
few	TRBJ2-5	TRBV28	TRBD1	TGTGCCAGCAGTCCGGGACAGGGGAGAGGAGAGACCCAGTACTTC	CASSPGQGRGETQYF
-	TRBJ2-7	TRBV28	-	TGTGCCAGCAGTTTGGGAACTCGCTCCTACGAGCAGTACTTC	CASSLGTRSYEQYF
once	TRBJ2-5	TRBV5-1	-	TGCGCCAGCAGCCGAGACAAGGAAGAGACCCAGTACTTC	CASSRDKEETQYF
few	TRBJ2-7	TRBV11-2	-	TGTGCCAGCAGCTTAGGGGGCTCCTACGAGCAGTACTTC	CASSLGGSYEQYF
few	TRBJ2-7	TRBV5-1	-	TGCGCCAGCAGCTTGGAGGTGGGGCCGTCCTACGAGCAGTACTTC	CASSLEVGPSYEQYF
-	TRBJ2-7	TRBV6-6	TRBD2	TGTGCCAGCGGGGCTAGCGGGGGAGCCTACGAGCAGTACTTC	CASGASGGAYEQYF
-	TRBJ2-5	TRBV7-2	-	TGTGCCAGCAGAAGAAGCGCGGAGACCCAGTACTTC	CASRRSAETQYF
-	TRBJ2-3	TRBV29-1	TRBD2	TGCAGCGTTGCCATGGCGGGAGTGGTCGCGCAGTATTTT	CSVAMAGVVAQYF
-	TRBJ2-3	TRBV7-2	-	TGTGCCAGCAGCTTAAGTCCTATCCCCCCGGGCGATACGCAGTATTTT	CASSLSPIPPGDTQYF
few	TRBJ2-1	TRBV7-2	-	TGTGCCAGCAGCCGCCGGCGGACTATTAACAATGAGCAGTTCTTC	CASSRRRTINNEQFF
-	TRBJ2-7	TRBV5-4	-	TGTGCCAGCAGCTTGGACAGGGACCGCGAGCAGTACTTC	CASSLDRDREQYF
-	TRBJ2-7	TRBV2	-	TGTGCCAGCACCGAAGGGAGTTCCTACGAGCAGTACTTC	CASTEGSSYEQYF
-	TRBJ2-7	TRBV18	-	TGTGCCAGCTCACCACCGGGGAGAACCTACGAGCAGTACTTC	CASSPPGRTYEQYF
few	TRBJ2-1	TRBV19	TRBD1	TGTGCCAGTAGTATCACAGGGGACAATGAGCAGTTCTTC	CASSITGDNEQFF
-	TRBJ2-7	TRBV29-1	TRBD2	TGCAGCGGCGCCACCGTTTCCGCGGGAGGGCAGTCCTACGAGCAGTACTTC	CSGATVSAGGQSYEQYF
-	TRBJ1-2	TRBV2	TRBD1	TGTGCCAGCAGGCTTGGGACAGGGGTCAGCTATGGCTACACCTTC	CASRLGTGVSYGYTF
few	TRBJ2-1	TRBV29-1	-	TGCAGCGCCGAGGGTGGGAGGGGGTACAATGAGCAGTTCTTC	CSAEGGRGYNEQFF
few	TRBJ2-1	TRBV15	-	TGTGCCACCAGCGCATCCGGGACTTCGAACAATGAGCAGTTCTTC	CATSASGTSNNEQFF
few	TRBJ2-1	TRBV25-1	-	TGTGCCAGCAGTGAACGGACTACCTACAATGAGCAGTTCTTC	CASSERTTYNEQFF
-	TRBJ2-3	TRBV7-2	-	TGTGCCAGCAGCTTGGAGGGGGGAAGCACAGATACGCAGTATTTT	CASSLEGGSTDTQYF
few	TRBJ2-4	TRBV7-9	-	TGTGCCAGCAGCTCATACGTACCGGGACCAGGAAACATTCAGTACTTC	CASSSYVPGPGNIQYF
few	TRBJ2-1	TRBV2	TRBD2	TGTGCCAGCAGTGTACTTAGCGGGAGGACCTACAATGAGCAGTTCTTC	CASSVLSGRTYNEQFF
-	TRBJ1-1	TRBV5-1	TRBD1	TGCTCCAGCAGCTTGGGGACAGCTAACACTGAAGCTTTCTTT	CSSSLGTANTEAFF
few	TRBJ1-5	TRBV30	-	TGTGCCTGGAGGCCGAGGGGTACGCAGTCCGACAATCAGCCCCAGCATTTT	CAWRPRGTQSDNQPQHF
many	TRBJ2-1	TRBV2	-	TGTGCCAGCAGTGAAGACGGTCCCTCCTACAATGAGCAGTTCTTC	CASSEDGPSYNEQFF
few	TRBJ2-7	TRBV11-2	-	TGTGCCAGCAGCTTAGAGGCGGGCTACGAGCAGTACTTC	CASSLEAGYEQYF
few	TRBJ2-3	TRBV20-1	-	TGCAGTGCTGCCGGGGCGGATACGCAGTATTTT	CSAAGADTQYF
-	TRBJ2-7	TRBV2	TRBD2	TGTGCCAGCGCGGGTAGCGGGTCCTCCTACGAGCAGTACTTC	CASAGSGSSYEQYF